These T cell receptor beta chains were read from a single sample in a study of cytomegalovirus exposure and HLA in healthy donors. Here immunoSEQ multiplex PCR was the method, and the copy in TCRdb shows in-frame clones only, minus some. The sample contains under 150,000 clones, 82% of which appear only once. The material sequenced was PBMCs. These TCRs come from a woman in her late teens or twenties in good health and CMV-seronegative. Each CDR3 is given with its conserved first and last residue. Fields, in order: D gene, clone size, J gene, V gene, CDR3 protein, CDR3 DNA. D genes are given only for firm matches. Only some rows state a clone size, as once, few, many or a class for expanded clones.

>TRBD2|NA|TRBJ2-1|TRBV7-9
CASSPLAGLAYNEQFF
TGTGCCAGCAGCCCCCTAGCGGGATTAGCCTACAATGAGCAGTTCTTC
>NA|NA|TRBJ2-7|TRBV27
CASSTRQSSYEQYF
TGTGCCAGCAGTACCAGACAGAGCTCCTACGAGCAGTACTTC
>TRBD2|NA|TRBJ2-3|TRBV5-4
CASSSLLAGDTTDTQYF
TGTGCCAGCAGCTCGCTACTAGCGGGGGATACCACAGATACGCAGTATTTT
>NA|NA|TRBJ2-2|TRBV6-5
CASSEKETGELFF
TGTGCCAGCAGTGAAAAAGAGACCGGGGAGCTGTTTTTT
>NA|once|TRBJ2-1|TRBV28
CASSLLGGVNNEQFF
TGTGCCAGCAGTTTATTAGGGGGTGTCAACAATGAGCAGTTCTTC
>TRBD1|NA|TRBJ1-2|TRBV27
CASSFTSGGGGYTF
TGTGCCAGCAGTTTTACCTCAGGGGGCGGTGGCTACACCTTC
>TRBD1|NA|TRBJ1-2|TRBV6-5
CASRTGQGNGYTF
TGTGCCAGCAGAACGGGACAGGGGAATGGCTACACCTTC
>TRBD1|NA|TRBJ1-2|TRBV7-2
CASSPRTGRAPYGYTF
TGTGCCAGCAGCCCCAGGACAGGGCGCGCACCTTATGGCTACACCTTC
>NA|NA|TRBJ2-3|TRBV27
CASSLGQDTDTQYF
TGTGCCAGCAGTTTAGGCCAGGACACAGATACGCAGTATTTT
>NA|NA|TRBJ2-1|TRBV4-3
CASSQDMDSYNEQFF
TGCGCCAGCAGCCAAGATATGGACAGCTACAATGAGCAGTTCTTC
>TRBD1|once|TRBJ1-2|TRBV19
CASLKQGAEGYTF
TGTGCCAGCCTGAAACAGGGGGCTGAGGGCTACACCTTC
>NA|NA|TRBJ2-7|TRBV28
CASSFLGDEQYF
TGTGCCAGCAGTTTTCTAGGGGACGAGCAGTACTTC
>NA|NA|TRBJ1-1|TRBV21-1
CASSKVLGTKRMAFF
TGTGCCAGCAGCAAAGTTCTCGGGACAAAGCGAATGGCTTTCTTT
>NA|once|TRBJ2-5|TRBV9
CASGGQGVVKETQYF
TGTGCCAGCGGGGGACAAGGGGTCGTAAAAGAGACCCAGTACTTC